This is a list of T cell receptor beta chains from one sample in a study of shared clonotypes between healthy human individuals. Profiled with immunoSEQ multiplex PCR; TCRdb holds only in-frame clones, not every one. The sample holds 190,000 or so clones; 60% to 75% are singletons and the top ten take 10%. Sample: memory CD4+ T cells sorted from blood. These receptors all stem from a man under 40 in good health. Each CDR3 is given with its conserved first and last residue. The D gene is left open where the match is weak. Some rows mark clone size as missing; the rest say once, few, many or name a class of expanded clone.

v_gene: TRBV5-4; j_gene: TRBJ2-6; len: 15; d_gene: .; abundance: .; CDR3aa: CASSPDGSGANVLTF; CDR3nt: TGTGCCAGCAGCCCGGACGGCTCTGGGGCCAACGTCCTGACTTTC
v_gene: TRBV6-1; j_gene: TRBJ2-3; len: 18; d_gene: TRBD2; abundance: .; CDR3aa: CASSEGDGSGRVADTQYF; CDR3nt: TGTGCCAGCAGTGAAGGGGATGGTAGCGGGAGGGTCGCAGATACGCAGTATTTT
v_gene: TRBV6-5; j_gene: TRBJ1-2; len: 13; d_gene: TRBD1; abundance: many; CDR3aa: CASSGQGVYGYTF; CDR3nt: TGTGCCAGCAGTGGACAGGGGGTCTATGGCTACACCTTC
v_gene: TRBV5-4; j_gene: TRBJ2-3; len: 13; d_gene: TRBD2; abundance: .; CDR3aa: CASSLDSGTSQYF; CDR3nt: TGTGCCAGCAGCTTGGATAGCGGGACATCGCAGTATTTT
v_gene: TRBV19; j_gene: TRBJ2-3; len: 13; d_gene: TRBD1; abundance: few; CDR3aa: CASTGQGRDTQYF; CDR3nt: TGTGCCAGCACGGGACAGGGAAGAGATACGCAGTATTTT
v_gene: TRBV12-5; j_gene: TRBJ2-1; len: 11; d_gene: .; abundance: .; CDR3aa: CASGLYNEQFF; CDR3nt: TGTGCTAGTGGTTTATACAATGAGCAGTTCTTC
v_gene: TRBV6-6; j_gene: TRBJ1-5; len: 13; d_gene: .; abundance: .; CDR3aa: CASSYSGSQPQHF; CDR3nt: TGTGCCAGCAGTTACTCGGGCAGCCAGCCCCAGCATTTT
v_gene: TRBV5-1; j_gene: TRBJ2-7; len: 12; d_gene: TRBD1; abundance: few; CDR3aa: CASSLQGYEQYF; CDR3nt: TGCGCCAGCAGCTTACAGGGGTACGAGCAGTACTTC
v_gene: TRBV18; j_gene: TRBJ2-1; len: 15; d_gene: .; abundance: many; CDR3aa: CASSPGQGGGNEQFF; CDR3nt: TGTGCCAGCTCACCAGGCCAGGGGGGAGGAAATGAGCAGTTCTTC
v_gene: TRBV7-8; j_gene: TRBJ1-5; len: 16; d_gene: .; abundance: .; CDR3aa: CASSSTRTRSNQPQHF; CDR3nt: TGTGCCAGCAGCTCAACGAGGACCAGAAGCAATCAGCCCCAGCATTTT
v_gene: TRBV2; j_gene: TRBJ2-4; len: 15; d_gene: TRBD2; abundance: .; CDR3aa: CASSEALPSGNIQYF; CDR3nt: TGTGCCAGCAGTGAAGCGCTTCCTAGCGGGAACATTCAGTACTTC
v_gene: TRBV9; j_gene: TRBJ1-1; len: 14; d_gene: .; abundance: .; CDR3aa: CASSADRGDTEAFF; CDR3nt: TGTGCCAGCAGCGCCGATCGGGGGGACACTGAAGCTTTCTTT
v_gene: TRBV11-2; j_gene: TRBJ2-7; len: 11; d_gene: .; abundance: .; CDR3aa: CASSLRYEQYF; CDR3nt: TGTGCCAGCAGCCTTAGGTACGAGCAGTACTTC
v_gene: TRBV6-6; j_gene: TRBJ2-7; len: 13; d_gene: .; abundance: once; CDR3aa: CASSNSGVGEQYF; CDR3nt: TGTGCCAGCAGCAACTCAGGGGTAGGAGAGCAGTACTTC
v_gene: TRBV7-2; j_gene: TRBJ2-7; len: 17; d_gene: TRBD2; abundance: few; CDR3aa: CASSLHRPGTSGRLEYF; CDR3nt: TGTGCCAGCAGCTTACACCGCCCCGGGACTAGCGGGAGGTTGGAGTACTTC
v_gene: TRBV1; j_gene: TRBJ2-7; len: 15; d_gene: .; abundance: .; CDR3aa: CTGHPGTSGTYEQYF; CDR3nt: TGCACCGGACACCCCGGGACTAGCGGTACCTACGAGCAGTACTTC
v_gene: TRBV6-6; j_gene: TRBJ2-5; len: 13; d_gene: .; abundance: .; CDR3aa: CASSYTLRETQYF; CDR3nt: TGTGCCAGCAGTTACACTCTCCGGGAGACCCAGTACTTC
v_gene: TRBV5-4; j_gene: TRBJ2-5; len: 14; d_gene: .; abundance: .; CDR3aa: CASSSQAAGETQYF; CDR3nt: TGTGCCAGCAGCTCCCAAGCGGCGGGGGAGACCCAGTACTTC
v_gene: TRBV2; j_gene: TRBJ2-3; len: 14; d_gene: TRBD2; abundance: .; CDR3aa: CASNPSGRTDTQYF; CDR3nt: TGTGCCAGCAACCCTAGCGGGAGAACAGATACGCAGTATTTT
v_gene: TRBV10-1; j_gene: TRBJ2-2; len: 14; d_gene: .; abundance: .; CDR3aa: CASSGGGPSGELFF; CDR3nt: TGCGCCAGCAGTGGAGGGGGGCCAAGCGGGGAGCTGTTTTTT